This T cell receptor (beta chain) was identified in a study of T cells in Graves' hyperthyroidism and ophthalmopathy. Study observations and caveats: Ophthalmopathy, as predicted by the model, came a median around 7 months after the prediction.

A few counts support this clonotype. Its specificity is unknown. RNA transcripts gave rise to amplified TCR beta CDR3 regions. The study used the HTBI primer set for a first-round RT-PCR of the TCR CDR3. One entry per CDR3 protein, called by TCRdb with MiXCR from the multiplex PCR reads. This table holds 600,000 to 850,000 distinct CDR3 sequences, 18% found once. Losses at the gene ends were 7 bases for V and 1 base for J; bases not matched to a gene: 5. This CDR3 is built from 16 residues. CDR1 and CDR2 (germline): LGHNT, FRNRAP. What was sequenced was blood. The clonotype was recovered from a woman aged 50 to 60 with Graves' hyperthyroidism that later progressed to Graves' ophthalmopathy. The genes are TRBV12-5 and TRBJ2-5, with TRBD2 matching over 14 bases. CDR3 region: CASDPGLAGGQETQYF. The CDR3 DNA sequence: TGTGCTAGTGACCCCGGACTAGCGGGGGGCCAAGAGACCCAGTACTTC.